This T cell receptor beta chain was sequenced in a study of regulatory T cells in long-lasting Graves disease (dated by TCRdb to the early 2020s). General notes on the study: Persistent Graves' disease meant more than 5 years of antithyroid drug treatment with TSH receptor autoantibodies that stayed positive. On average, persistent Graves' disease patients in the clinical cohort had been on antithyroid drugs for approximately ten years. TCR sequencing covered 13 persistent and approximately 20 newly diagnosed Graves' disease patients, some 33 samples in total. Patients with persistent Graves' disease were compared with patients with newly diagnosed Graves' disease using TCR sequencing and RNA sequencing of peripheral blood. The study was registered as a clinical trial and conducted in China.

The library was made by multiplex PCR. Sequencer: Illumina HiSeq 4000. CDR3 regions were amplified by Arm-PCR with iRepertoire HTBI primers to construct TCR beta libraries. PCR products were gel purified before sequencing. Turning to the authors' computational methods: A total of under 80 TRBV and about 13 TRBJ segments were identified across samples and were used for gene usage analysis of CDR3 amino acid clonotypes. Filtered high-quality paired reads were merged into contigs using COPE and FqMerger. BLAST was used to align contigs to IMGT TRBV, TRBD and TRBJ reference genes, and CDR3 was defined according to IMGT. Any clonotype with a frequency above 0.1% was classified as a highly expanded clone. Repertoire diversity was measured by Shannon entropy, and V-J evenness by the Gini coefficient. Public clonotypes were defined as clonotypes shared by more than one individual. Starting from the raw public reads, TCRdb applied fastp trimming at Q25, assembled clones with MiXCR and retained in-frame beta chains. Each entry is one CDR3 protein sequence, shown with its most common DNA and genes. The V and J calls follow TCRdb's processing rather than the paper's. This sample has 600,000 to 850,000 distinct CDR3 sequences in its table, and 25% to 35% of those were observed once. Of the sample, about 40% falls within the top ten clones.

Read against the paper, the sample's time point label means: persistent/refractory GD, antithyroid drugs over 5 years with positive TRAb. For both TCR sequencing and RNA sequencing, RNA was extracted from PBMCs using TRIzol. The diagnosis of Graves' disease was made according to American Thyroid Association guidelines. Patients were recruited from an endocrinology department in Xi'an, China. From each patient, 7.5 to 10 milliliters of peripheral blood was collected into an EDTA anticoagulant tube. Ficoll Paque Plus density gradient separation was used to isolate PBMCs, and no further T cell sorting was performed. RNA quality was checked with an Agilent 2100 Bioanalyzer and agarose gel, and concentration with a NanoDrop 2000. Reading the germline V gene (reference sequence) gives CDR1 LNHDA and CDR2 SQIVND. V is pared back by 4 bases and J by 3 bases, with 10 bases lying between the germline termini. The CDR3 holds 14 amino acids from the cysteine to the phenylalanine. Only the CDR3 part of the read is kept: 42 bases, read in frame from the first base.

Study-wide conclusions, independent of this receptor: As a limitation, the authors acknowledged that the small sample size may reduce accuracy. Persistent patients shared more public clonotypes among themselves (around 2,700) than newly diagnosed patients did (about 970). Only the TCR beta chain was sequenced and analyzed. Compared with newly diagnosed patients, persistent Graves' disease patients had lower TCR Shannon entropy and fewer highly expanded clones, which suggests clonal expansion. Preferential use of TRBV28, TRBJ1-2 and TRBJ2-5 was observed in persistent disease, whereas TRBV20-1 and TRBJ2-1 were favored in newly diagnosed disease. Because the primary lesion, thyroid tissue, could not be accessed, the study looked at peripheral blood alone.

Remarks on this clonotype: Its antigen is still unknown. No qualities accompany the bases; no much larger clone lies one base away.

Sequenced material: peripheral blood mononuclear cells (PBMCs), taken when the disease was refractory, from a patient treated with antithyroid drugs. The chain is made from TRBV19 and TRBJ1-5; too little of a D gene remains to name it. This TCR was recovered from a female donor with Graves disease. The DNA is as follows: TGTGCCAGTAGTAGGGGAAACGACAATCAGCCCCAGCATTTT. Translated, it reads CASSRGNDNQPQHF.